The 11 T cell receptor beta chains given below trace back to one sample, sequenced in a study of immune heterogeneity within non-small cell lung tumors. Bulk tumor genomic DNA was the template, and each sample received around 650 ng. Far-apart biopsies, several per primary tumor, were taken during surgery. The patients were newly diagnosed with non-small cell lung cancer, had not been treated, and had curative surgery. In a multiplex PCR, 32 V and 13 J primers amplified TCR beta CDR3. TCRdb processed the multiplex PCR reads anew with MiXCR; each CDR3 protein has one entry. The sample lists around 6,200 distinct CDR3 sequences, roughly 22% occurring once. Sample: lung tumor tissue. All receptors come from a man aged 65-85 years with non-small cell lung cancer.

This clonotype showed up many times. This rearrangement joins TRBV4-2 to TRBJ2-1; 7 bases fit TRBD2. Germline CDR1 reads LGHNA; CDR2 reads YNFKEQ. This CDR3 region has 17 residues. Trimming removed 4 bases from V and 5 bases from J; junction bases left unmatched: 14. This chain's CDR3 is CASSPVQTSRVHNEQFF. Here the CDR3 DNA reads TGTGCCAGCAGCCCCGTCCAGACTAGCCGGGTCCACAATGAGCAGTTCTTC.

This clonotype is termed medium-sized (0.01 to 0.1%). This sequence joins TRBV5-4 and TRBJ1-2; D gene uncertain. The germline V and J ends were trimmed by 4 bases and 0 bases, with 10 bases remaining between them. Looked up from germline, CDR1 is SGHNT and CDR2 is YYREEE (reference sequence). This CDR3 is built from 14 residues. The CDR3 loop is CASSADLANYGYTF. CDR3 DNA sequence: TGTGCCAGCAGCGCCGATTTAGCTAACTATGGCTACACCTTC.

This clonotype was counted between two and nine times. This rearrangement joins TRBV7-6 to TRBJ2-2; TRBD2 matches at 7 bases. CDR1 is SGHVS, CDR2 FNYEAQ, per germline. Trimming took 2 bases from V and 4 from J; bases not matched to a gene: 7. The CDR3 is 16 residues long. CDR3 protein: CASSLFSSGITGELFF. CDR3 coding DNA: TGTGCCAGCAGCTTATTCTCTAGCGGTATCACCGGGGAGCTGTTTTTT.

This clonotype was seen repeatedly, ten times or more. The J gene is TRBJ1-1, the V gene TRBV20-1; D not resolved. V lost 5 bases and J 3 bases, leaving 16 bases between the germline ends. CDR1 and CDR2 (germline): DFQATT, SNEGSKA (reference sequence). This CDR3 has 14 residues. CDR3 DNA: TGCAGTGCTCAGAGCGGGGAATTGGACACTGAAGCTTTCTTT. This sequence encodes CSAQSGELDTEAFF.

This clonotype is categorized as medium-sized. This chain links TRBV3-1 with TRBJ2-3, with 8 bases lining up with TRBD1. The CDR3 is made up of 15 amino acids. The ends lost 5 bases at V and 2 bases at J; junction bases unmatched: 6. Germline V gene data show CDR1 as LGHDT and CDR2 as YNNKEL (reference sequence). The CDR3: CASSTGTGYTDTQYF. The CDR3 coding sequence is TGTGCCAGCAGCACCGGGACAGGATACACAGATACGCAGTATTTT.

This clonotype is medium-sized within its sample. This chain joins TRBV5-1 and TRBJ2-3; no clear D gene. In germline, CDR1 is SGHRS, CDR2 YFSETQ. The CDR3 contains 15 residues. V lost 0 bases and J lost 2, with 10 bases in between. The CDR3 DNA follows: TGCGCCAGCAGCTTGGAAAGTAGACCCACAGATACGCAGTATTTT. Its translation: CASSLESRPTDTQYF.

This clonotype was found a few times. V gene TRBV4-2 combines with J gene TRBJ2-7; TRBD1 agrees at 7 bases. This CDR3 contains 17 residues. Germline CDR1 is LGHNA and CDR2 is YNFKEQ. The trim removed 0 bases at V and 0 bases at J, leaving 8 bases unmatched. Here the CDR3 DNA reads TGTGCCAGCAGCCAAGATCTCGGGACAGCTTCCTCCTACGAGCAGTACTTC. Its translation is CASSQDLGTASSYEQYF.

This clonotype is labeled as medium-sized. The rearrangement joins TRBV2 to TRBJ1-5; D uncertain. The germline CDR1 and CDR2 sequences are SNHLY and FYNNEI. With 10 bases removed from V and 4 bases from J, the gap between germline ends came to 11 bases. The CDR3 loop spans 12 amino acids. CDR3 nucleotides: TGTGCCACTTCAGAAGGGAATCAGCCCCAGCATTTT. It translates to CATSEGNQPQHF.

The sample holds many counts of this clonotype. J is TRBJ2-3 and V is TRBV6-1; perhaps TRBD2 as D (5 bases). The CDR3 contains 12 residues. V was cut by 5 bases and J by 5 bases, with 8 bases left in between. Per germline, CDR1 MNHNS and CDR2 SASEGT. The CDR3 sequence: CASSYSGDTQYF. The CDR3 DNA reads TGTGCCAGCAGTTACAGCGGAGATACGCAGTATTTT.

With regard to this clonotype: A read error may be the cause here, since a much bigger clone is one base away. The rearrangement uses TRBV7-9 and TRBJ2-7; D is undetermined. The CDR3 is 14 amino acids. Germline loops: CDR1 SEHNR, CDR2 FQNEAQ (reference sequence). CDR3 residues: CGSSTTSKFYEQYF. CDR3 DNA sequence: TGTGGCAGCAGCACAACCTCAAAGTTCTACGAGCAGTACTTC.

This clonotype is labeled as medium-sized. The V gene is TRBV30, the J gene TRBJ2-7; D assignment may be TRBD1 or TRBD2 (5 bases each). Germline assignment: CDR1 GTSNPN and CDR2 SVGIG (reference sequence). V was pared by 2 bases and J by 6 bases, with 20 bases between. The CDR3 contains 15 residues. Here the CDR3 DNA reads TGTGCCTGGAGTCCTCCGAGGGGAAGGGATGGCGAGCAGTACTTC. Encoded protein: CAWSPPRGRDGEQYF.